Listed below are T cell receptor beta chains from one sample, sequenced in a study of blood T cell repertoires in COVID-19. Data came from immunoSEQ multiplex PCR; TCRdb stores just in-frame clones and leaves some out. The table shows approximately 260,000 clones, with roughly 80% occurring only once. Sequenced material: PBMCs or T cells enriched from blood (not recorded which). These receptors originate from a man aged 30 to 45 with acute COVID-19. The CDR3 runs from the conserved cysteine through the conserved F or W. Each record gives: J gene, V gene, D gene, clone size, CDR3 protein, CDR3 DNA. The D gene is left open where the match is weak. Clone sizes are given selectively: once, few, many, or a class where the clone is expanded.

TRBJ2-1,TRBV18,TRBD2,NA,CASSPPKRLATYDEQFF,TGTGCCAGCTCACCACCAAAAAGACTAGCGACGTACGATGAGCAGTTCTTC
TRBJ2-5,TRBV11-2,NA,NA,CATQEGTYLETQYF,TGTGCCACCCAGGAGGGTACCTATTTAGAGACCCAGTACTTC
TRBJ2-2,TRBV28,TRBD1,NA,CASRPTGVGTGELFF,TGTGCCAGCAGGCCGACAGGGGTAGGGACCGGGGAGCTGTTTTTT
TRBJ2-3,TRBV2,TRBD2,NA,CASSFGTSGGTDTQYF,TGTGCCAGCAGTTTCGGGACTAGCGGGGGGACAGATACGCAGTATTTT
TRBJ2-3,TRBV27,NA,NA,CASSVQVSTDTQYF,TGTGCCAGCAGTGTTCAGGTTAGCACAGATACGCAGTATTTT
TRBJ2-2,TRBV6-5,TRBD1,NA,CASRRGTGNTGELFF,TGTGCCAGCAGACGCGGGACAGGGAACACCGGGGAGCTGTTTTTT
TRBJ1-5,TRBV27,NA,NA,CASSLRGEGQPQHF,TGTGCCAGCAGTCTTCGGGGGGAGGGTCAGCCCCAGCATTTT
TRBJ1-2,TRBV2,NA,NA,CASARDGSLYGYTF,TGTGCCAGCGCTCGGGATGGCAGCCTCTATGGCTACACCTTC
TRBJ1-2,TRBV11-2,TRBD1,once,CASSLDRGEGYTF,TGTGCCAGCAGCTTAGACAGGGGGGAGGGCTACACCTTC
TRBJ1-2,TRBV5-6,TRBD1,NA,CASSSPAGQGYGYTF,TGTGCCAGCAGCTCACCCGCGGGACAGGGATATGGCTACACCTTC
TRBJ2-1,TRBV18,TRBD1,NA,CASSHGEAVSGQGSYNEQFF,TGTGCCAGCTCCCATGGGGAAGCCGTTTCGGGACAGGGGAGCTACAATGAGCAGTTCTTC
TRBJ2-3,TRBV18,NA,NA,CASSPFQATDTQYF,TGTGCCAGCTCACCTTTCCAGGCCACAGATACGCAGTATTTT
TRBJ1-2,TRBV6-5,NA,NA,CASRPWTRNYGYTF,TGTGCCAGCAGACCCTGGACAAGGAACTATGGCTACACCTTC
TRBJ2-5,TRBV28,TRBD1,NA,CASRKTGGRVEETQYF,TGTGCCAGCAGAAAGACAGGGGGCCGGGTTGAAGAGACCCAGTACTTC
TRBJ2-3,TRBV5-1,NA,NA,CASSYGWTDTQYF,TGCGCCAGCAGCTACGGGTGGACAGATACGCAGTATTTT
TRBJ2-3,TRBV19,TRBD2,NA,CASSKETPGLATRTDTQYF,TGTGCCAGTAGTAAAGAAACCCCGGGACTAGCGACCCGCACAGATACGCAGTATTTT
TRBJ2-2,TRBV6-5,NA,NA,CASRRDRNTGELFF,TGTGCCAGCAGGAGGGATCGAAACACCGGGGAGCTGTTTTTT
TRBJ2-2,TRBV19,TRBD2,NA,CASSSSQLAGSNTGELFF,TGTGCCAGTAGTAGCTCCCAACTAGCGGGTAGTAACACCGGGGAGCTGTTTTTT